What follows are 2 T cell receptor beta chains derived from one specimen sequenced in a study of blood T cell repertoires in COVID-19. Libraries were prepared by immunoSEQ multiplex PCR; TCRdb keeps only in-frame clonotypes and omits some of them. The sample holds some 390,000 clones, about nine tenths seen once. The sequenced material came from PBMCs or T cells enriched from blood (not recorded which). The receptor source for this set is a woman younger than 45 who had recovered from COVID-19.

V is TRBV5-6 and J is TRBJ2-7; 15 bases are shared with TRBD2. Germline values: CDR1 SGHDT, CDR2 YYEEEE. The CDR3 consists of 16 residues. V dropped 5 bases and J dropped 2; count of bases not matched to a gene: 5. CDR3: CASRQGLAGGTYEQYF. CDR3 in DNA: TGTGCCAGCAGACAGGGACTAGCGGGAGGTACCTACGAGCAGTACTTC. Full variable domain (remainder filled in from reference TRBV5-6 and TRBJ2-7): DAGVTQSPTHLIKTRGQQVTLRCSPKSGHDTVSWYQQALGQGPQFIFQYYEEEERQRGNFPDRFSGHQFPNYSSELNVNALLLGDSALYLCASRQGLAGGTYEQYFGPGTRLTVT.

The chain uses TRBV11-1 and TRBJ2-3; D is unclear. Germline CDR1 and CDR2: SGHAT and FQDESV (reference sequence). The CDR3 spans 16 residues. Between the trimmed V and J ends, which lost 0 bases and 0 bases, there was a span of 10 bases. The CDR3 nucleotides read TGTGCCAGCAGCTTAGCAGTCAGTCTTAGCACAGATACGCAGTATTTT. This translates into CASSLAVSLSTDTQYF. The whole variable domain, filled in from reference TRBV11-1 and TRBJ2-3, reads EAEVAQSPRYKITEKSQAVAFWCDPISGHATLYWYRQILGQGPELLVQFQDESVVDDSQLPKDRFSAERLKGVDSTLKIQPAELGDSAMYLCASSLAVSLSTDTQYFGPGTRLTVL.